A selection of T cell receptor beta chains follows, all from one sample in a study of regulatory T cells in long-lasting Graves disease. TCRdb analysed the multiplex PCR reads with MiXCR anew, one entry per CDR3 protein. The repertoire has around 450,000 distinct CDR3 sequences, about 16% of them found once; the top ten carry around 17%. The same specimen was also included in a second study, on T cells in Graves' hyperthyroidism and ophthalmopathy.

The specimen was peripheral blood mononuclear cells (PBMCs), collected at new diagnosis, from a patient treated with antithyroid drugs. All receptors come from a woman in her 30s with Graves disease. Each CDR3 is given without its conserved first and last residue. The listing skips clone size in some rows; elsewhere it reads once, few, many or a size class.

size	V	CDR3
many	TRBV5-1	ASSLPDPRTEAF
few	TRBV18	ASSPQVTSNQPQH
NA	TRBV29-1	SGVYPGLAGVETQY
many	TRBV2	ASRADRAGNSPLH
few	TRBV12-3/TRBV12-4	ASSYRGSGSSGNTIY
many	TRBV7-2	ASSSRTRRTDTQY
NA	TRBV27	ASSSPRESDTYEQY
many	TRBV7-3	ATSGAGGTDTQY
NA	TRBV7-2	ASSHYGTGFYGYT
many	TRBV3-1	ASSQIRPGTNEQF
NA	TRBV10-3	AISPDRGGYEQF
many	TRBV7-2	ASSFSGRGQTQY
many	TRBV5-1	ASSLDPDRRVIIYNEQF
NA	TRBV6-5	ASSYGQGEGYEQY
many	TRBV5-1	ASSLVGDQTYEQY
many	TRBV7-3	ASSRQGGDPDTQY
NA	TRBV24-1	ATRAAGTAIGQPQH
NA	TRBV10-3	AISETGSPLH
once	TRBV27	ASGIPGANVLT
few	TRBV18	ASSRDRGPYEQY
NA	TRBV6-2/TRBV6-3	ASSYSSGSGQPQH
many	TRBV2	ASSPTGGGTLYGYT
few	TRBV29-1	SVEGQY
many	TRBV7-3	ASSLIAASGNNEQF
many	TRBV11-3	ASSAREVGSYEQY
many	TRBV5-1	ASRLVLNEQF
many	TRBV29-1	SFRYTEAF
many	TRBV7-9	ASSLEAGGHEQF
NA	TRBV19	ASIGTGSPGETQY
NA	TRBV18	ASSPPGKGALIYDYT